These 15 T cell receptor beta chains share one sample of origin, sequenced in a study of T-cell memory formation after mild COVID-19. One entry per CDR3 protein, called by TCRdb with MiXCR from the 5' RACE reads. Among 45,000 to 50,000 distinct CDR3 sequences listed, about 7% were seen once. Sequences were obtained from PBMCs or a T cell subset sorted from them (not recorded which). Every receptor here comes from a man between 18 and 35 years old who had mild COVID-19 (a few samples of this study predate the infection). Cell type and time point are not known.

This clonotype was found many times. The chain is built from TRBV29-1 and TRBJ2-2, with D perhaps TRBD1 (6 bases). This CDR3 spans 12 amino acids. CDR1 and CDR2 (germline): SQVTM, ANQGSEA. Deletions cut 2 bases from V and 6 bases from J, with 7 bases between. CDR3 region: CSVEKGAGELFF. For the CDR3, the DNA is TGCAGCGTTGAAAAGGGGGCCGGGGAGCTGTTTTTT.

There are many counts of this clonotype. The chain employs TRBV6-5 and TRBJ1-1; D remains unclear. Trimming took 3 bases from V and 1 from J, leaving 6 bases between them. This CDR3 is built from 13 residues. Germline V gene sequence: CDR1 MNHEY, CDR2 SVGAGI. The CDR3 protein is CASSYLGNTEAFF. The CDR3 nucleotides are TGTGCCAGCAGTTATCTTGGGAACACTGAAGCTTTCTTT.

This clonotype was recorded many times. J is TRBJ2-2 and V is TRBV7-2, with D tentatively TRBD1 (6 bases). This CDR3 is built from 16 residues. Trimming removed 2 bases from V and 3 bases from J, with 13 bases in between. Per germline, CDR1 SGHTA and CDR2 FQGNSA. The CDR3 protein is CASSLSAGDYTGELFF. CDR3 sequence (DNA): TGTGCCAGCAGCTTAAGTGCAGGGGATTACACCGGGGAGCTGTTTTTT.

This clonotype occurred many times. The chain carries TRBV7-9 and TRBJ1-4, with D unresolved. From germline, CDR1 is SEHNR and CDR2 FQNEAQ (reference sequence). The CDR3 runs to 14 residues. V lost 8 bases to trimming and J lost 7 bases, with 17 bases between them. CDR3 DNA: TGTGCCAGCGCGAAATGGGAGGAGCGTGAAAAACTGTTTTTT. Its protein is CASAKWEEREKLFF.

The chain combines TRBV27 with TRBJ1-1; 7 bases are shared with TRBD1. The CDR3 is 12 residues long. The V gene end was trimmed by 6 bases and the J gene end by 7 bases; junction bases not matched to a gene: 5. Germline lookup yields CDR1 MNHEY and CDR2 SMNVEV (reference sequence). The CDR3: CASRSHRGEAFF. The CDR3 region has the DNA TGTGCCAGCAGGTCTCACAGGGGTGAAGCTTTCTTT.

The chain joins TRBV18 to TRBJ2-7; TRBD1 aligns across 8 bases. Trimming removed 0 bases from V and 5 bases from J; junction bases left unmatched: 6. Germline V CDR1 and CDR2: KGHSH, LQKENI. CDR3 length: 15 amino acids. DNA of the CDR3: TGTGCCAGCTCACCACCGTTCGGACAGGGCCACGAGCAGTACTTC. This translates into CASSPPFGQGHEQYF.

The chain has TRBV5-1 and TRBJ1-1; the match to TRBD1 covers 7 bases. Germline V gives CDR1 SGHRS, CDR2 YFSETQ. The CDR3 spans 15 residues. V shed 4 bases and J 4 bases; nucleotides not matched to a gene: 10. The CDR3 DNA reads TGCGCCAGCAGCAGGGATGAGTCAGGGGGCACTGAAGCTTTCTTT. Its protein is CASSRDESGGTEAFF. Filled out from reference TRBV5-1 and TRBJ1-1, the complete variable domain reads KAGVTQTPRYLIKTRGQQVTLSCSPISGHRSVSWYQQTPGQGLQFLFEYFSETQRNKGNFPGRFSGRQFSNSRSEMNVSTLELGDSALYLCASSRDESGGTEAFFGQGTRLTVV.

This clonotype was counted at least ten times. V gene TRBV5-1 combines with J gene TRBJ2-1; either TRBD1 or TRBD2 may supply D (5 bases each). The CDR3 totals 15 residues. The germline gives CDR1 SGHRS, CDR2 YFSETQ. Trimming left V 0 bases short and J 0 bases short, with 7 bases between. The CDR3 sequence: CASSLEGPSYNEQFF. CDR3 DNA sequence: TGCGCCAGCAGCTTGGAGGGACCCTCCTACAATGAGCAGTTCTTC. Based on the CDR3 plus reference TRBV5-1 and TRBJ2-1, the full variable domain is KAGVTQTPRYLIKTRGQQVTLSCSPISGHRSVSWYQQTPGQGLQFLFEYFSETQRNKGNFPGRFSGRQFSNSRSEMNVSTLELGDSALYLCASSLEGPSYNEQFFGPGTRLTVL.

About this clonotype itself: A single base separates this from a much larger clone, so it may be a read error. J is TRBJ2-1 and V is TRBV11-2, with TRBD2 matching over 7 bases. V trimming: 4 bases; J trimming: 2 bases; junction bases outside the gene matches: 11. The CDR3 contains 17 residues. From germline, CDR1 is SGHAT and CDR2 FQNNGV. CDR3 nucleotides: TGTGCCAGCAGCTCATTGGTGGGGGGGACTCCCTACAATGAGCAGTTCTTC. This codes for CASSSLVGGTPYNEQFF.

This clonotype was recorded at least ten times. The chain has TRBV7-6 and TRBJ2-5; D gene ambiguous. Trimming took 5 bases from V and 5 from J, leaving 18 bases between them. This CDR3 contains 15 residues. CDR1 SGHVS and CDR2 FNYEAQ come from the germline V gene. CDR3 DNA sequence: TGTGCCAGCAGCCGTACCCGGGCCACTGGGGAGACCCAGTACTTC. Its protein is CASSRTRATGETQYF.

This clonotype was found many times. V and J are TRBV5-1 and TRBJ2-3, with D perhaps matching TRBD2 (6 bases). V dropped 4 bases and J dropped 4 bases, with 13 bases sitting between them. CDR3 length: 14 amino acids. Germline CDR1 and CDR2: SGHRS and YFSETQ. The CDR3 sequence: CASSPTSNADTQYF. The CDR3 bases are TGCGCCAGCAGCCCGACTAGTAACGCAGATACGCAGTATTTT. Supplemented by reference TRBV5-1 and TRBJ2-3, the full variable domain reads KAGVTQTPRYLIKTRGQQVTLSCSPISGHRSVSWYQQTPGQGLQFLFEYFSETQRNKGNFPGRFSGRQFSNSRSEMNVSTLELGDSALYLCASSPTSNADTQYFGPGTRLTVL.

V usage is TRBV3-1 and J usage is TRBJ1-6; D is unresolved. The V gene lost 0 bases and the J gene lost 10 bases, with 13 bases spanning the gap. Germline V gene lookup returns CDR1 LGHDT and CDR2 YNNKEL (reference sequence). The CDR3 loop spans 15 amino acids. The CDR3 sequence: CASSQENGPGSPLHF. CDR3 DNA sequence: TGTGCCAGCAGCCAAGAGAACGGGCCCGGATCACCCCTCCACTTT.

There are a few counts of this clonotype. The gene calls are TRBV6-2 or TRBV6-3 and TRBJ2-5; TRBD2 matches at 10 bases. This CDR3 is built from 15 residues. V was pared by 6 bases and J by 4 bases, with 8 bases of the junction left unmatched. Germline CDR1 is MNHEY and CDR2 is SVGEGT. In nucleotides, the CDR3 is TGTGCCAGCAGCCCTTGGACTAGCGGACCAGAGACCCAGTACTTC. Translation: CASSPWTSGPETQYF.

This clonotype was counted only a few times. This chain uses TRBV7-3 with TRBJ2-5; no firm D call. The CDR3 sequence is 13 residues long. The germline V gene encodes CDR1 SGHTA and CDR2 FQGTGA. V was cut by 3 bases and J by 5 bases, with 10 bases left in between. The CDR3 DNA follows: TGTGCCAGCAGCTTTTCCCCTCGGGAGACCCAGTACTTC. It encodes CASSFSPRETQYF.

Many counts were recorded for this clonotype. The junction departs from germline at one end; a sequencing error may be responsible. The chain combines TRBV7-7 with TRBJ2-5; unclear D gene. The CDR3 has 14 amino acids. Per the germline V gene, CDR1 is SSHAT and CDR2 is FNYEAQ (reference sequence). The CDR3 sequence is CASSFRQFQETQYF. CDR3 nucleotide sequence: TGTGCTAGCAGCTTTAGGCAATTTCAAGAGACCCAGTACTTC. The variable domain in full, completed from reference TRBV7-7 and TRBJ2-5, reads GAGVSQSPRYKVTKRGQDVTLRCDPISSHATLYWYQQALGQGPEFLTYFNYEAQPDKSGLPSDRFSAERPEGSISTLTIQRTEQRDSAMYRCASSFRQFQETQYFGPGTRLLVL.